Sequencing of this T cell receptor (beta chain) was carried out in a study of blood T cell repertoires in COVID-19. Study-level background: PBMCs, B-cell-depleted T cells, or T cells were the source of the cDNA or gDNA that made up the material.

The CDR3 consists of 15 residues. The junction had 12 bases not matched to a gene; V was cut back by 7 bases and J by 5 bases. The V gene's germline CDR1 is MDHEN and CDR2 SYDVKM. Data came from immunoSEQ multiplex PCR; TCRdb stores just in-frame clones and leaves some out. In the table there are around 250,000 clones, 70% to 90% of which are singletons. The sample taken for sequencing was peripheral blood. The rearrangement uses TRBV28 and TRBJ2-7; 9 bases fit TRBD1. The sequence was obtained from a human donor in a cohort sampled during active COVID-19. The CDR3 region has the DNA TGTGCCAGCACCCCCTGGGGACAGGGAAAGAACGAGCAGTACTTC. Translated, it gives CASTPWGQGKNEQYF.